The 20 T cell receptor beta chains presented below share a single source sample, sequenced in a study of blood T cell repertoires in COVID-19. Clones were sequenced by immunoSEQ multiplex PCR, and TCRdb holds only the in-frame ones, with some missing. The sample carries under 300,000 clones, less than 85% recorded once. Sequencing was performed on peripheral blood. The origin of the receptors is an elderly woman with active or convalescent COVID-19.

The chain couples TRBV20-1 to TRBJ2-5; D is unclear. Germline values: CDR1 DFQATT, CDR2 SNEGSKA (reference sequence). This CDR3 is built from 11 residues. Trimming left V 3 bases short and J 2 bases short, with 4 bases between. As DNA, the CDR3 is TGCAGTGCTAGTGCTCAAGAGACCCAGTACTTC. Its protein product is CSASAQETQYF.

This sequence joins TRBV6-5 and TRBJ1-1; 7 positions agree with TRBD1. There are 13 residues in the CDR3. Germline loops: CDR1 MNHEY, CDR2 SVGAGI. Losses at the gene ends were 2 bases for V and 7 bases for J; bases not matched to a gene: 4. CDR3 sequence (DNA): TGTGCCAGCAGTTACACGACAGGGTTTGAAGCTTTCTTT. Its translation is CASSYTTGFEAFF.

CDR3 amino acids: CASSGQSWGPYYNEQFF. In nucleotides, the CDR3 is TGTGCCAGCAGCGGACAGTCTTGGGGACCTTACTACAATGAGCAGTTCTTC. The V gene is TRBV3-1 (or the pseudogene TRBV3-2), the J gene TRBJ2-1, with D perhaps TRBD1 (6 bases). Germline V lookup: CDR1 LGHDT, CDR2 YNNKEL (reference sequence). V was trimmed by 5 bases and J by 3 bases, leaving 20 bases between them. This CDR3 spans 17 amino acids.

This chain links TRBV7-9 with TRBJ2-2; unclear D gene. Trimming took off 0 bases at V and 1 base at J, with 9 bases between the two ends. Germline lookup yields CDR1 SEHNR and CDR2 FQNEAQ (reference sequence). The CDR3 has 16 residues. CDR3 in DNA: TGTGCCAGCAGCTTAGCGCTTACAGTGAACACCGGGGAGCTGTTTTTT. It yields the protein CASSLALTVNTGELFF.

The V gene is TRBV6-1, the J gene TRBJ2-5; TRBD1 agrees at 12 bases. This CDR3 region has 18 residues. With 2 bases clipped from V and 4 bases from J, the junction kept 11 bases outside the gene matches. From germline, CDR1 is MNHNS and CDR2 SASEGT. CDR3 residues: CASSEIPGQGARGETQYF. Written as DNA, the CDR3 is TGTGCCAGCAGTGAAATTCCGGGACAGGGGGCGCGGGGAGAGACCCAGTACTTC.

CDR3 DNA: TGTGCCAGCAGTCCCCGGGGTGCCCAACCCAATTCACCCCTCCACTTT. As protein: CASSPRGAQPNSPLHF. The chain is built from TRBV27 and TRBJ1-6; D remains ambiguous. The V gene lost 5 bases and the J gene lost 7 bases, with 18 bases spanning the gap. The germline V gene encodes CDR1 MNHEY and CDR2 SMNVEV (reference sequence). The CDR3 is 16 residues long.

The chain has TRBV5-5 and TRBJ2-3; TRBD1 agrees at 9 bases. The CDR3 length is 16 residues. V dropped 3 bases and J dropped 0; count of bases not matched to a gene: 5. CDR1 and CDR2 from the germline V gene are SGHKS and YYEKEE (reference sequence). The DNA for the CDR3 is TGTGCCAGCAGCTATGGGACAGGGATGAGCACAGATACGCAGTATTTT. Translating it yields CASSYGTGMSTDTQYF.

J is TRBJ1-4 and V is TRBV28, with 10 bases fitting TRBD1. The CDR3 sequence is 16 residues long. CDR1 is MDHEN and CDR2 is SYDVKM in the germline V gene. Unmatched junction bases numbered 6, after V lost 3 bases and J lost 5 bases. CDR3 residues: CASSFPQTGGNEKLFF. CDR3 nucleotide sequence: TGTGCCAGCAGTTTCCCTCAGACAGGGGGCAATGAAAAACTGTTTTTT. The variable domain in full, with the rest retrieved from reference TRBV28 and TRBJ1-4, is DVKVTQSSRYLVKRTGEKVFLECVQDMDHENMFWYRQDPGLGLRLIYFSYDVKMKEKGDIPEGYSVSREKKERFSLILESASTNQTSMYLCASSFPQTGGNEKLFFGSGTQLSVL.

The V gene is TRBV28, the J gene TRBJ2-1; 14 bases are shared with TRBD2. Trimming at V came to 5 bases and at J to 8 bases, leaving 14 bases not matched to a gene. The CDR3 totals 18 residues. Germline CDR1 and CDR2: MDHEN and SYDVKM. The CDR3: CASSDSTGTSGSVDEQFF. The CDR3 DNA reads as TGTGCCAGCAGTGATAGTACCGGGACTAGCGGGAGTGTCGATGAGCAGTTCTTC. The full variable domain, with the rest looked up from reference TRBV28 and TRBJ2-1, is DVKVTQSSRYLVKRTGEKVFLECVQDMDHENMFWYRQDPGLGLRLIYFSYDVKMKEKGDIPEGYSVSREKKERFSLILESASTNQTSMYLCASSDSTGTSGSVDEQFFGPGTRLTVL.

The J gene is TRBJ1-2, the V gene TRBV6-1, with TRBD1 matching 7 bases. CDR3 length: 13 amino acids. V trimming: 2 bases; J trimming: 8 bases; junction bases outside the gene matches: 5. Germline CDR1 MNHNS, CDR2 SASEGT. This CDR3 is CASSELGDRGYTF. CDR3 coding DNA: TGTGCCAGCAGTGAACTAGGGGACAGAGGCTACACCTTC.

The gene calls are TRBV19 and TRBJ1-3; no definite D call. The CDR3 sequence is 16 residues long. Trimming took off 3 bases at V and 1 base at J, with 13 bases between the two ends. CDR1 is LNHDA, CDR2 SQIVND, per germline (reference sequence). The CDR3 sequence: CASSMGLGGSGNTIYF. For the CDR3, the DNA is TGTGCCAGTAGTATGGGTCTGGGAGGATCTGGAAACACCATATATTTT.

V usage is TRBV24-1 and J usage is TRBJ2-5; D might be TRBD1 (5 bases). V lost 3 bases to trimming and J lost 1 base, with 14 bases between them. CDR1 is KGHDR, CDR2 SFDVKD, per germline. The CDR3 totals 16 residues. This chain's CDR3 is CATSDPKRQLQETQYF. DNA of the CDR3: TGTGCCACCAGTGATCCAAAAAGACAGCTCCAAGAGACCCAGTACTTC.

This clone was counted once. The rearrangement joins TRBV4-1 to TRBJ2-7; D call uncertain. The V end was cut by 1 base, the J end by 2 bases, with 15 bases between. Germline V gene lookup returns CDR1 MGHRA and CDR2 YSYEKL. The CDR3 contains 16 residues. CDR3 loop: CASSQGPALPTYEQYF. The CDR3, as DNA: TGCGCCAGCAGCCAAGGCCCAGCGCTTCCAACCTACGAGCAGTACTTC.

The chain couples TRBV5-4 to TRBJ2-4, with 9 nucleotides matching TRBD2. V shed 0 bases, J shed 3 bases, and the junction held 4 bases outside the gene matches. In germline, CDR1 is SGHNT, CDR2 YYREEE (reference sequence). The CDR3 extends over 16 amino acids. This CDR3 reads CASSLVETSGKNIQYF. The CDR3 bases are TGTGCCAGCAGCTTGGTGGAGACTAGCGGCAAAAACATTCAGTACTTC.

This clone was detected only once. The chain couples TRBV5-1 to TRBJ2-2; maybe TRBD1 (6 bases). The CDR3 length is 14 residues. V was trimmed by 3 bases and J by 3 bases, leaving 9 bases between them. Germline CDR1 is SGHRS and CDR2 is YFSETQ. CDR3 in DNA: TGCGCCAGCAGCTCAAGGACAGACACCGGGGAGCTGTTTTTT. This codes for CASSSRTDTGELFF.

This rearrangement joins TRBV18 to TRBJ1-1, with D possibly TRBD1 on 6 matching bases. This CDR3 comprises 16 residues. V lost 3 bases, J lost 5 bases, and 19 bases lay in between. Per the germline V gene, CDR1 is KGHSH and CDR2 is LQKENI. This CDR3 is CASSPAGGAVETEAFF. Written as DNA, the CDR3 is TGTGCCAGCTCACCGGCGGGGGGCGCGGTGGAGACTGAAGCTTTCTTT.

The chain joins TRBV10-3 to TRBJ1-5; 9 bases fit TRBD1. V was clipped by 0 bases and J by 11 bases; unmatched bases: 11. CDR3 length equals 16 residues. CDR1 is ENHRY and CDR2 is SYGVKD in the germline V gene. CDR3 in DNA: TGTGCCATCAGTGAGTCAGGGGGACAGGGCAATGTGGCCCAGCATTTT. Its protein product is CAISESGGQGNVAQHF.

V is TRBV19 and J is TRBJ1-5, with D maybe TRBD1 (5 bases). The CDR3 has 14 amino acids. Germline CDR1 reads LNHDA; CDR2 reads SQIVND (reference sequence). The V end was cut by 1 base, the J end by 11 bases, with 15 bases between. CDR3 sequence: CASSIGGWDKAQHF. The CDR3 bases are TGTGCCAGTAGTATAGGGGGCTGGGATAAAGCCCAGCATTTT.

The chain employs TRBV6-4 and TRBJ1-1, with D unresolved. V lost 3 bases and J lost 4, with 9 bases in between. The CDR3 extends over 13 amino acids. CDR1 MRHNA and CDR2 SNTAGT come from the germline V gene. The CDR3 reads CASSENSLTEAFF. The CDR3 DNA reads TGTGCCAGCAGTGAAAACAGCCTCACTGAAGCTTTCTTT.

The J gene is TRBJ1-1, the V gene TRBV7-9, with D hard to call. V lost 0 bases to trimming and J lost 9 bases, with 11 bases between them. CDR1 is SEHNR and CDR2 is FQNEAQ in the germline V gene (reference sequence). The CDR3 has 13 amino acids. CDR3 sequence (DNA): TGTGCCAGCAGCTTAGCGGCGGCAGAACAAGCTTTCTTT. Amino acid sequence: CASSLAAAEQAFF.